This T cell receptor beta chain is from a study of neoadjuvant anti-PD-1 for oral cavity cancer. Study-wide context: Around day 43, patients without progression received a fourth nivolumab dose before surgery.

Trimming shortened V by 2 bases and J by 7 bases, and 3 bases separated the two germline ends. CDR1 is MGHRA and CDR2 is YSYEKL in the germline V gene. The CDR3 is 11 residues long. Using immunoSEQ multiplex PCR, the repertoire was profiled, and TCRdb retains in-frame clones only, with some absent. The sample has fewer than 70,000 clones, roughly 80% seen once. The rearrangement joins TRBV4-1 to TRBJ2-1, with D unclear. This TCR came from a person between 40 and 85 years old with oral cavity squamous cell carcinoma. The material sequenced was PBMCs, taken before nivolumab (anti-PD-1) treatment. DNA of the CDR3: TGCGCCAGCAGCCAATTAAATGAGCAGTTCTTC. This codes for CASSQLNEQFF.